This is a list of T cell receptor beta chains from one sample in a study of shared clonotypes between healthy human individuals. Assay used: immunoSEQ multiplex PCR; TCRdb lists only in-frame clones, some missing. This table has around 2,000,000 clones, about 95% appearing once. Source material: naive CD8+ T cells sorted from blood. The receptors shown here come from a young man in good health. Both conserved end residues are part of each CDR3. A D gene is named only where the DNA matches it firmly. Not every row has a clone size; where given, it reads once, few, many or a size class.

len	d_gene	v_gene	abundance	j_gene	CDR3nt	CDR3aa
15	TRBD1	TRBV27	-	TRBJ2-7	TGTGCCAGCAGTTTGTACGGGACAGGGTTTGACGAGCAGTACTTC	CASSLYGTGFDEQYF
15	-	TRBV7-9	-	TRBJ1-1	TGTGCCAGCAGCTTAGCGAGTGGAGGGAACACTGAAGCTTTCTTT	CASSLASGGNTEAFF
15	-	TRBV19	-	TRBJ1-1	TGTGCCAGTAGTATATCGGTGGCAGGGCTCACTGAAGCTTTCTTT	CASSISVAGLTEAFF
15	-	TRBV7-9	-	TRBJ2-7	TGTGCCAGCAGCTTAATGTCAGTAGAATCCTACGAGCAGTACTTC	CASSLMSVESYEQYF
15	-	TRBV27	-	TRBJ2-7	TGTGCCAGCAGTTTATCCGGCAGCTTGACCTACGAGCAGTACTTC	CASSLSGSLTYEQYF
13	-	TRBV9	-	TRBJ2-3	TGTGCCAGCAGCGTAGGGGGCCTGGATACGCAGTATTTT	CASSVGGLDTQYF
15	TRBD1	TRBV5-6	-	TRBJ2-5	TGTGCCAGCAGCTCACCGGGACAGGGGAAGGAGACCCAGTACTTC	CASSSPGQGKETQYF
13	-	TRBV7-9	-	TRBJ2-1	TGTGCCAGCATCCCTGGGGTGGGCAATGAGCAGTTCTTC	CASIPGVGNEQFF
13	-	TRBV9	-	TRBJ2-7	TGTGCCAGCAGCGTGGGCACAACCTACGAGCAGTACTTC	CASSVGTTYEQYF
14	-	TRBV4-1	-	TRBJ2-7	TGCGCCAGCAGCCTCTCGACCCTGTCCCACGAGCAGTACTTC	CASSLSTLSHEQYF
13	-	TRBV11-2	-	TRBJ2-7	TGTGCCAGCGCAGACATCACCTCCTACGAGCAGTACTTC	CASADITSYEQYF
14	-	TRBV15	-	TRBJ2-2	TGTGCCACCAGCAGGTTACCCTGGACCGGGGAGCTGTTTTTT	CATSRLPWTGELFF
15	-	TRBV7-9	-	TRBJ2-5	TGTGCCAGCAGCTTAGCTATAGGGTCTCAAGAGACCCAGTACTTC	CASSLAIGSQETQYF
15	TRBD2	TRBV6-1	-	TRBJ2-7	TGTGCCAGCAGTGAGCTAGCGGGAGGAGTCGGGGAGCAGTACTTC	CASSELAGGVGEQYF
14	-	TRBV28	-	TRBJ1-6	TGTGCCAGCAGTTTGGGAGGGGATAATTCACCCCTCCACTTT	CASSLGGDNSPLHF
15	TRBD1	TRBV5-6	-	TRBJ1-2	TGTGCCAGCAGCTTACACAGGGGGTCAGTCTATGGCTACACCTTC	CASSLHRGSVYGYTF
14	-	TRBV5-6	-	TRBJ2-7	TGTGCCAGCAGCTTAACGGAGGGCCGGTACGAGCAGTACTTC	CASSLTEGRYEQYF
16	TRBD2	TRBV6-5	-	TRBJ2-1	TGTGCCAGCAGTTACTCACCCCGGGGGGGGTACAATGAGCAGTTCTTC	CASSYSPRGGYNEQFF
15	-	TRBV7-8	-	TRBJ2-7	TGTGCCAGCAGCTTAGCAATAGGGACCACCTACGAGCAGTACTTC	CASSLAIGTTYEQYF
13	-	TRBV7-9	-	TRBJ1-2	TGTGCCAGCAGCTTAGGGCAGCTAAGAGGCTACACCTTC	CASSLGQLRGYTF
17	-	TRBV19	-	TRBJ1-3	TGTGCCAGTAGTATAGATCTTGAAGGGGGATCTGGAAACACCATATATTTT	CASSIDLEGGSGNTIYF
15	TRBD2	TRBV5-1	-	TRBJ2-1	TGCGCCAGCAGCCGCACTAGCGGGACCTACAATGAGCAGTTCTTC	CASSRTSGTYNEQFF
13	-	TRBV6-6	-	TRBJ2-7	TGTGCCAGCAACAGCGGACCGATATACGAGCAGTACTTC	CASNSGPIYEQYF
17	-	TRBV27	-	TRBJ2-7	TGTGCCAGCAGTTTCTGGGGTAAGGGGACAAGCTCCTACGAGCAGTACTTC	CASSFWGKGTSSYEQYF
15	-	TRBV5-4	-	TRBJ2-6	TGTGCCAGCAGCTTGTCTGGCGCTGGGGCCAACGTCCTGACTTTC	CASSLSGAGANVLTF
14	-	TRBV19	-	TRBJ1-4	TGTGCCAGTAGTCCCCGGACCATTAATGAAAAACTGTTTTTT	CASSPRTINEKLFF
15	TRBD1	TRBV13	-	TRBJ2-7	TGTGCCAGCAGCTTAGGCCGGGACAGTAAGTACGAGCAGTACTTC	CASSLGRDSKYEQYF
14	-	TRBV5-1	-	TRBJ2-5	TGCGCCAGCAGCCTTTGGGTCGGCCAAGAGACCCAGTACTTC	CASSLWVGQETQYF
17	-	TRBV7-8	-	TRBJ2-2	TGTGCCAGCAGCTTAGATGGGACCTCGACGGACACCGGGGAGCTGTTTTTT	CASSLDGTSTDTGELFF
16	TRBD2	TRBV14	-	TRBJ2-1	TGTGCCAGCAGCAACCTAGCGGGTTACTCCTACAATGAGCAGTTCTTC	CASSNLAGYSYNEQFF
14	-	TRBV21-1	-	TRBJ2-5	TGTGCCAGCAGCAAAAGAGGGGCGGAAGAGACCCAGTACTTC	CASSKRGAEETQYF
11	-	TRBV2	-	TRBJ2-5	TGTGCCAGCAGTGCACAGGATGACCAGTACTTC	CASSAQDDQYF
13	-	TRBV9	-	TRBJ2-7	TGTGCCAGCAGCGTATCACCCCTCTACGAGCAGTACTTC	CASSVSPLYEQYF
14	TRBD2	TRBV13	once	TRBJ2-3	TGTGCCAGCAGACTAGCGGGAGGGCAAGATACGCAGTATTTT	CASRLAGGQDTQYF
15	-	TRBV15	-	TRBJ2-3	TGTGCCACCAGCAGAGATGTGGGTAGCACAGATACGCAGTATTTT	CATSRDVGSTDTQYF
14	TRBD2	TRBV7-8	once	TRBJ2-7	TGTGCCAGCAGCTTAGTAGCGGGAGGCTACGAGCAGTACTTC	CASSLVAGGYEQYF
18	TRBD2	TRBV7-2	-	TRBJ2-7	TGTGCCAGCAGCTTCTTTACCGGGACTAGCGGGCCCCCCTACGAGCAGTACTTC	CASSFFTGTSGPPYEQYF
15	-	TRBV13	-	TRBJ2-3	TGTGCCAGCAGCCCAAGCGGGTGGAGCACAGATACGCAGTATTTT	CASSPSGWSTDTQYF
14	-	TRBV15	-	TRBJ1-2	TGTGCCACCCACCCCTCGACAGGAAACTATGGCTACACCTTC	CATHPSTGNYGYTF
14	-	TRBV27	-	TRBJ2-7	TGTGCCAGCAGTTTAGGCGGCCCATCCTACGAGCAGTACTTC	CASSLGGPSYEQYF
15	TRBD1	TRBV9	-	TRBJ2-7	TGTGCCAGCAGCGAAGGGAGACAGGGGAAAGACGAGCAGTACTTC	CASSEGRQGKDEQYF
13	-	TRBV6-1	few	TRBJ2-2	TGTGCCAGTAAAATCCCGGGTACCGGGGAGCTGTTTTTT	CASKIPGTGELFF
15	TRBD1	TRBV11-2	-	TRBJ2-7	TGTGCCAGCAGCTTAGATCCAGGGGGCGCGTCCGAGCAGTACTTC	CASSLDPGGASEQYF
14	-	TRBV9	-	TRBJ1-5	TGTGCCAGCAGCGTACCAGGCCCGGGTCCGCCCCAGCATTTT	CASSVPGPGPPQHF